A few counts support the clone carrying this TCR beta chain. Its antigen is as yet unknown. The sample comes from a study of T cell repertoires in cytomegalovirus infection. The overall study: Indications of both CMV infection and matching HLA type were provided by public TCR beta signatures.

Germline CDR1 reads LGHNA; CDR2 reads YNFKEQ. V shed 4 bases and J shed 0 bases, with 15 bases lying between them. The CDR3 loop spans 16 amino acids. One entry per CDR3 protein, called by TCRdb with MiXCR from the reads. This sample has more than 500,000 distinct CDR3 sequences, with 16% found just once. General study findings and limits: CMV-specific TCR beta clonotypes restricted by HLA-C dominated the ex vivo response.

Sequencing was carried out using CD8+ T cells from PBMCs. The chain combines TRBV4-2 with TRBJ1-1, with TRBD1 as a possible D gene (5 bases). The sequence derives from a human donor in good health (CMV status not recorded). Some clones in this sample may be carry-over from other donors' samples. The CDR3 coding sequence is TGTGCCAGCAGCCCAGTCACCGGGGGGATGAACACTGAAGCTTTCTTT. Amino acids: CASSPVTGGMNTEAFF.